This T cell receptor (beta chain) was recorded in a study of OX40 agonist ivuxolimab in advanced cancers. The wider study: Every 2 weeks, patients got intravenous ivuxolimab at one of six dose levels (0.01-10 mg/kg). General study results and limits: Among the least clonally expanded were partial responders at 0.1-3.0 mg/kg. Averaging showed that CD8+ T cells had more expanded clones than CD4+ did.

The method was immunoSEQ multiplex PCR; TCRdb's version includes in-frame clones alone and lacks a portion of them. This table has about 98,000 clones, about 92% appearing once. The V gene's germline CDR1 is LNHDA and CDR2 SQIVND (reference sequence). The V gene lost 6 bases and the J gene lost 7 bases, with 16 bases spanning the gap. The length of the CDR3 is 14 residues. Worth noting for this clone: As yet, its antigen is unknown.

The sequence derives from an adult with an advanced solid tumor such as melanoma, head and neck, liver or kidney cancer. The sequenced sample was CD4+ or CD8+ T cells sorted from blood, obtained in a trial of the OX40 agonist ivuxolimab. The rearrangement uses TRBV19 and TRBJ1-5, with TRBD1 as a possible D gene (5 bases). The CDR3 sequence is CASSLPGKQQPQHF. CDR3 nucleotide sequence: TGTGCCAGTAGCCTCCCAGGGAAACAACAGCCCCAGCATTTT.